Only a few counts were recorded for the clone carrying this T cell receptor beta chain. Its antigen is not identified. CD4+ T cells from unexposed donors were obtained before the COVID-19 pandemic (2011-2018). The cells were cultured for around ten days before CD4+ T cells were isolated. Each well had a few million PBMCs in around 5.3% human AB serum with IL-2. Using immunoSEQ multiplex PCR, the repertoire was profiled, and TCRdb retains in-frame clones only, with some absent. The sample includes tens of thousands of clones, around 72% of them seen just once. Germline CDR1 is MNHNY and CDR2 is SVGAGI (reference sequence). CDR3 size: 14 residues. With 8 bases removed from V and 5 bases from J, the gap between germline ends came to 18 bases. This record belongs to a study of CD4 T cells in relation to SARS-CoV-2 and coronaviruses. Overall study context: Crossreactive spike epitopes shared across donors were mapped to their HLA restriction. Study observations and caveats: Crossreactive clones expanded significantly less to SARS-CoV-2 than monoreactive clones. No donor gave both pre-pandemic and post-infection samples.

The sequence was obtained from a human donor in good health. The sequenced material came from CD4+ T cells from PBMCs, cultured in vitro. The V call is TRBV6-6, the J call TRBJ1-1, with D perhaps matching TRBD1 (5 bases). The chain's CDR3 is CASPPERGRTEAFF. CDR3 in DNA: TGTGCCAGCCCTCCGGAGAGGGGCAGGACTGAAGCTTTCTTT.